The TCR beta chain described here comes from a study of blood T cell repertoires in COVID-19. Across the whole study: Samples taken during acute and convalescent COVID-19 were collected in the United States, Italy and Spain.

The authors' processing: Reference gene primer amplification gave nucleated cell count estimates. Sequenced by immunoSEQ multiplex PCR; TCRdb stores in-frame clones only, minus some. V, J and clone size reflect that table, while D and trimming were determined from the DNA. The repertoire has about 89,000 clones, about four fifths of them found once; the top ten carry roughly 6.3%. This CDR3 spans 14 amino acids. V was clipped by 5 bases and J by 0 bases, with 8 bases between them. Per germline, CDR1 MNHEY and CDR2 SVGAGI. Followed over time, Seattle patients had been enrolled while infection was active.

The source is a man in his sixties or seventies with COVID-19, enrolled during active disease. The chain recombines TRBV6-5 with TRBJ1-3; D is possibly TRBD1 (6 bases). The sequenced sample consisted of peripheral blood. CDR3 sequence (DNA): TGTGCCAGCAGTACAGGGACCTCTGGAAACACCATATATTTT. Translated, it gives CASSTGTSGNTIYF.